The clone carrying this TCR beta chain has only a few counts. Its target is unknown. Primers for the PCR totalled 60 Vbeta and 13 Jbeta. Some clones are missing from TCRdb's copy, which holds only in-frame ones; the method was immunoSEQ multiplex PCR. The table has 70,000 to 95,000 clones, 76% seen once. The sample originates from a study of cytomegalovirus exposure and HLA in healthy donors. Study findings and constraints: The dataset shows that most TCR sequences were rare, while some public TCRs occurred in many donors. Analysis was carried out at a later point, and it linked a missense DCLRE1C variant to TCR beta V- and J-gene trimming. When presence/absence was analysed, sequencing depth was taken to be roughly uniform across donors.

Participants comprised healthy donors of bone marrow. The CDR3 loop spans 13 amino acids. In germline, CDR1 is MNHEY, CDR2 SMNVEV (reference sequence). Trimming stripped 9 bases from V and 1 base from J, with 12 bases between. J is TRBJ1-1 and V is TRBV27, with D possibly matching TRBD1 (6 bases). This TCR came from a man aged 25-40 years in good health and CMV-seropositive. The sequenced material came from PBMCs. The CDR3 region is CASRDTPNTEAFF. CDR3 nucleotide sequence: TGTGCCAGTCGGGACACGCCGAACACTGAAGCTTTCTTT.